The 29 T cell receptor beta chains below were found in one sample sequenced in a study of blood T cells in healthy people across ages. Sample-barcoded 5' priming and a J-beta primer mix drove a second PCR of roughly 6 to 12 cycles. TCRdb redid the calling of the 5' RACE reads with MiXCR, one entry per CDR3 protein. The data show around 2 million distinct CDR3 sequences, more than 35% seen once. Sample: blood. Source of these receptors: a human donor in good health.

The chain employs TRBV29-1 and TRBJ1-1; no firm D call. The CDR3 consists of 14 residues. The germline V and J ends were trimmed by 5 bases and 3 bases, with 16 bases remaining between them. Germline loops: CDR1 SQVTM, CDR2 ANQGSEA. CDR3 region: CSVRQVDGDTEAFF. CDR3 DNA: TGCAGCGTTAGGCAGGTGGATGGGGACACTGAAGCTTTCTTT.

The chain has TRBV7-2 and TRBJ2-3; D remains ambiguous. V lost 2 bases to trimming and J lost 6 bases, with 12 bases between them. Germline-derived CDR1 and CDR2 are SGHTA and FQGNSA. CDR3 length: 14 amino acids. The CDR3 coding sequence is TGTGCCAGCAGCTTACCCAATTATAAGGATACGCAGTATTTT. It translates to CASSLPNYKDTQYF.

This clonotype occurred once. The genes are TRBV7-2 and TRBJ2-3, with TRBD2 matching 11 bases. The germline V gene encodes CDR1 SGHTA and CDR2 FQGNSA. CDR3 length: 16 residues. The ends lost 4 bases at V and 2 bases at J; junction bases unmatched: 5. In DNA form, the CDR3 reads TGTGCCAGCAGCTATAGCGGGGGGGACAACACAGATACGCAGTATTTT. Residues: CASSYSGGDNTDTQYF.

The gene calls are TRBV5-1 and TRBJ2-5; D is ambiguous. The V end was cut by 4 bases, the J end by 5 bases, with 15 bases between. The CDR3 has 14 amino acids. Germline V lookup: CDR1 SGHRS, CDR2 YFSETQ. The DNA of the CDR3 is TGCGCCAGCAGCCGGCAGGCCCCTCGGGAGACCCAGTACTTC. Its protein is CASSRQAPRETQYF. The variable domain in full, with the rest retrieved from reference TRBV5-1 and TRBJ2-5, is KAGVTQTPRYLIKTRGQQVTLSCSPISGHRSVSWYQQTPGQGLQFLFEYFSETQRNKGNFPGRFSGRQFSNSRSEMNVSTLELGDSALYLCASSRQAPRETQYFGPGTRLLVL.

Of note for this clonotype: With a much larger clone just one base away, this may be a read error. Since the CDR3 does not end with the conserved phenylalanine or tryptophan, this likely comes from a read error. This rearrangement joins TRBV7-8 to TRBJ2-5; D remains unclear. Germline-derived CDR1 and CDR2 are SGHVS and FQNEAQ. The V end was cut by 2 bases, the J end by 0 bases, with 4 bases between. The CDR3 is made up of 13 amino acids. CDR3 bases: TGTGCCAGCAGCTTACAGAACCAAGAGACCCAGTACTGC. Translated, it gives CASSLQNQETQYC.

The genes are TRBV20-1 and TRBJ2-1; 7 bases agree with TRBD2. V dropped 3 bases and J dropped 5; count of bases not matched to a gene: 4. Germline CDR1 DFQATT, CDR2 SNEGSKA (reference sequence). The CDR3 spans 13 residues. This CDR3 reads CSASRDYHNEQFF. CDR3 DNA: TGCAGTGCTAGTCGGGACTATCACAATGAGCAGTTCTTC.

This chain links TRBV12-3 or TRBV12-4 with TRBJ2-4, with TRBD2 as a possible D gene (6 bases). The last part of the DNA fits TRBJ2-7 better; the J call may be wrong. The CDR3 loop spans 14 amino acids. Written as DNA, the CDR3 is TGTGCCAGCAGAAACAGCTCACGGGGGTACGAGCAGTACTTC. It translates to CASRNSSRGYEQYF.

The chain combines TRBV5-1 with TRBJ2-3, with 9 bases lining up with TRBD2. The length of the CDR3 is 18 residues. Germline trimming cut 4 bases from V and 1 base from J; bases unmatched to any gene: 13. In germline, CDR1 is SGHRS, CDR2 YFSETQ. The CDR3 is CASSLDIKRGARTDTQYF. The CDR3 DNA reads TGCGCCAGCAGCCTCGATATAAAGCGGGGGGCCCGCACAGATACGCAGTATTTT.

V and J are TRBV9 and TRBJ2-7, with 7 positions matching TRBD1. The CDR3 covers 17 residues. CDR1 is SGDLS, CDR2 YYNGEE, per germline. J lost 0 bases, V lost 6 bases, and 15 bases had no gene match. The CDR3 region has the DNA TGTGCCAGCACCTCACACTATGGGACAGTATGCTCCTACGAGCAGTACTTC. This encodes CASTSHYGTVCSYEQYF.

This clonotype was found many times. The rearrangement uses TRBV5-1 and TRBJ1-2; D perhaps matches TRBD1 (6 bases). The CDR3 runs to 14 residues. The germline V and J ends were trimmed by 4 bases and 5 bases, with 15 bases remaining between them. The germline gives CDR1 SGHRS, CDR2 YFSETQ. The chain's CDR3 is CASSLRQDSYGYTF. CDR3 nucleotide sequence: TGCGCCAGCAGCCTCAGACAGGACTCATATGGCTACACCTTC.

A word on this clonotype: A much more abundant neighbour one base away suggests this may be a read error. The chain employs TRBV7-3 and TRBJ2-7; D not resolved. CDR1 is SGHTA and CDR2 is FQGTGA in the germline V gene. CDR3 length: 13 residues. V lost 5 bases and J 7 bases, leaving 15 bases between the germline ends. CDR3 sequence reads: CASSPSNSNEQYF. The CDR3 DNA follows: TGTGCCAGCAGCCCTAGTAACTCCAATGAGCAGTACTTC.

CDR3 bases: TGCAGCGAAATTACTAGCGGGGGACTAAACAATGAGCAGTTCTTC. Translation gives CSEITSGGLNNEQFF. This chain joins TRBV29-1 and TRBJ2-1, with 11 nucleotides matching TRBD2. The CDR3 sequence is 15 residues long. The V gene's germline CDR1 is SQVTM and CDR2 ANQGSEA. The V gene end was trimmed by 7 bases and the J gene end by 5 bases; junction bases not matched to a gene: 10.

V gene TRBV5-1 combines with J gene TRBJ2-4, with TRBD2 as a possible D gene (5 bases). The V end was cut by 5 bases, the J end by 2 bases, with 14 bases between. Germline CDR1 reads SGHRS; CDR2 reads YFSETQ. This CDR3 spans 15 amino acids. CDR3 sequence reads: CASSPVPGTKNIQYF. CDR3 bases: TGCGCCAGCAGTCCCGTGCCGGGAACCAAAAACATTCAGTACTTC. The whole variable domain, remainder taken from reference TRBV5-1 and TRBJ2-4, is KAGVTQTPRYLIKTRGQQVTLSCSPISGHRSVSWYQQTPGQGLQFLFEYFSETQRNKGNFPGRFSGRQFSNSRSEMNVSTLELGDSALYLCASSPVPGTKNIQYFGAGTRLSVL.

This clonotype was observed a handful of times. The chain links TRBV7-2 to TRBJ1-2; no firm D call. Germline-derived CDR1 and CDR2 are SGHTA and FQGNSA. This CDR3 is built from 16 residues. V lost 5 bases and J lost 4, with 20 bases in between. The CDR3 reads CASSLTHRTWGYGYTF. The DNA for the CDR3 is TGTGCCAGCAGCCTCACCCATCGGACCTGGGGCTATGGCTACACCTTC.

This clonotype was recorded once. The chain links TRBV6-5 to TRBJ2-4; the D call may be TRBD1 or TRBD2 (5 bases each). The J call may be wrong; the DNA end is better matched by TRBJ2-7. Germline values: CDR1 MNHEY, CDR2 SVGAGI. This CDR3 has 16 residues. The CDR3: CASSYSLGETSYEQYF. DNA for the CDR3: TGTGCCAGCAGTTACTCTTTGGGGGAAACCTCCTACGAGCAGTACTTC.

This clonotype was counted many times. The chain carries TRBV7-2 and TRBJ1-2; D perhaps matches TRBD1 (6 bases). The ends were cut back, 5 bases at V and 4 bases at J, with 17 bases in the middle. CDR3 length equals 15 residues. Per the germline V gene, CDR1 is SGHTA and CDR2 is FQGNSA. The CDR3 spells CASSTSGDSPYGYTF. The CDR3 nucleotides read TGTGCCAGCAGCACCTCAGGGGACTCGCCCTATGGCTACACCTTC. The full variable domain, its missing parts supplied by reference TRBV7-2 and TRBJ1-2, is GAGVSQSPSNKVTEKGKDVELRCDPISGHTALYWYRQSLGQGLEFLIYFQGNSAPDKSGLPSDRFSAERTGGSVSTLTIQRTQQEDSAVYLCASSTSGDSPYGYTFGSGTRLTVV.

As for this clonotype: Given a much more abundant clone one base away, this may be a read error. The chain combines TRBV9 with TRBJ2-7; maybe TRBD2 (5 bases). V dropped 3 bases and J dropped 7 bases, with 20 bases sitting between them. CDR3 length equals 15 residues. Germline V gene lookup returns CDR1 SGDLS and CDR2 YYNGEE. CDR3 protein: CASSAPGGPYNEQYF. The CDR3 nucleotides are TGTGCCAGCAGCGCCCCCGGCGGGCCCTACAATGAGCAGTACTTC.

The table lists this clonotype with a few counts. This rearrangement joins TRBV4-3 to TRBJ2-7; a possible D gene is TRBD2 (7 bases). V gave up 4 bases and J gave up 7 bases, with 17 bases separating them. CDR1 and CDR2 (germline): LGHNA, YSLEER. The CDR3 totals 14 residues. The CDR3 nucleotides read TGCGCCAGCAGCCCAGCGTACGGGGGGCGAGAGCAGTACTTC. Its protein product is CASSPAYGGREQYF.

This chain links TRBV4-3 with TRBJ2-6, with D hard to call. Trimming left V 0 bases short and J 1 base short, with 7 bases between. This CDR3 has 16 amino acids. The germline CDR1 and CDR2 sequences are LGHNA and YSLEER. The CDR3 spells CASSQDETSGANVLTF. The DNA for the CDR3 is TGCGCCAGCAGCCAAGATGAGACATCTGGGGCCAACGTCCTGACTTTC.

This chain connects TRBV20-1 to TRBJ1-1; 9 bases line up with TRBD1. The CDR3 contains 14 residues. Germline V gene sequence: CDR1 DFQATT, CDR2 SNEGSKA (reference sequence). V gave up 3 bases and J gave up 6 bases; unmatched junction bases: 8. DNA for the CDR3: TGCAGTGCTAGGGTACAGGGGGCGAGGGCTGAAGCTTTCTTT. Protein sequence: CSARVQGARAEAFF.

The V and J genes are TRBV7-3 and TRBJ2-1, with D perhaps TRBD1 (6 bases). The germline CDR1 and CDR2 sequences are SGHTA and FQGTGA. CDR3 length equals 13 residues. Between the trimmed V and J ends, which lost 5 bases and 9 bases, there was a span of 14 bases. The CDR3 is CASSTTGLGEQFF. CDR3 bases: TGTGCCAGCAGCACTACAGGGCTTGGTGAGCAGTTCTTC.

This clonotype occurred a few times. A read error may explain this, as a much larger clone is one base away. This chain joins TRBV5-6 and TRBJ2-1; 15 bases match TRBD2. CDR1 and CDR2 from the germline V gene are SGHDT and YYEEEE. Unmatched junction bases numbered 4, after V lost 3 bases and J lost 0 bases. The CDR3 sequence is 18 residues long. The CDR3, as DNA: TGTGCCAGCAGCTCGGGGACTAGCGGGGGGAGCTCCTACAATGAGCAGTTCTTC. It codes for CASSSGTSGGSSYNEQFF.

This clonotype was seen more than once but under ten times. V usage is TRBV6-6 and J usage is TRBJ1-1; 7 bases line up with TRBD1. CDR1 and CDR2 from the germline V gene are MNHNY and SVGAGI (reference sequence). The CDR3 runs to 14 residues. Trimming cost V 7 bases and J 4 bases; bases outside gene matches: 9. The CDR3 nucleotides read TGTGCCAGCACCTTAACAGGGGACGGCACTGAAGCTTTCTTT. It is translated as CASTLTGDGTEAFF.

This chain uses TRBV11-1 with TRBJ1-1; D unresolved. V lost 4 bases to trimming and J lost 7 bases, with 13 bases between them. Germline V CDR1 and CDR2: SGHAT, FQDESV (reference sequence). This CDR3 comprises 13 residues. The CDR3 DNA reads as TGTGCCAGCAGCTCCCATCTGGGAGTTGAAGCTTTCTTT. As protein: CASSSHLGVEAFF.

There are a few counts of this clonotype. The rearrangement links TRBV7-8 to TRBJ2-7; 8 nucleotides align to TRBD1. The CDR3 has 15 residues. CDR1 and CDR2 (germline): SGHVS, FQNEAQ. The V gene end was trimmed by 5 bases and the J gene end by 2 bases; junction bases not matched to a gene: 8. CDR3 loop: CASSRGQGLPYEQYF. The CDR3 DNA is TGTGCCAGCAGCCGCGGACAGGGTTTACCCTACGAGCAGTACTTC.

Only a few counts were recorded for this clonotype. The genes are TRBV11-2 and TRBJ2-3, with a tentative D call TRBD2 (6 bases). The CDR3 runs 15 residues. Germline V gene lookup returns CDR1 SGHAT and CDR2 FQNNGV. V lost 3 bases and J lost 0, with 10 bases in between. The CDR3 sequence is CASSFERESTDTQYF. The CDR3 bases are TGTGCCAGCAGCTTTGAACGGGAGAGCACAGATACGCAGTATTTT.

This clonotype was observed a handful of times. The genes are TRBV29-1 and TRBJ1-1; unclear D gene. This CDR3 contains 13 residues. Deletions cut 7 bases from V and 3 bases from J, with 15 bases between. CDR1 and CDR2 from the germline V gene are SQVTM and ANQGSEA. Here the CDR3 reads CSAGPGSDTEAFF. The DNA for the CDR3 is TGCAGCGCAGGACCGGGCTCGGACACTGAAGCTTTCTTT.

This sequence joins TRBV5-1 and TRBJ2-1, with D possibly TRBD1 on 6 matching bases. The CDR3 is made up of 16 amino acids. Trimming pared 2 bases from V and 3 bases from J, leaving 15 bases between. Germline lookup yields CDR1 SGHRS and CDR2 YFSETQ. The CDR3 DNA sequence: TGCGCCAGCAGCTTTTTTCCAGGGACAAGCTACAATGAGCAGTTCTTC. This encodes CASSFFPGTSYNEQFF.

This clonotype occurred a few times. V gene TRBV27 combines with J gene TRBJ1-5, with a weak D call TRBD1 (6 bases). This CDR3 is built from 14 residues. CDR1 is MNHEY and CDR2 is SMNVEV in the germline V gene (reference sequence). Deletions cut 2 bases from V and 9 bases from J, with 14 bases between. The CDR3 DNA reads TGTGCCAGCAGTTTAGGGGGCCCGTATGGGCCCCAGCATTTT. As protein: CASSLGGPYGPQHF.